This T cell receptor (beta chain) was obtained from a study of human T cells and chemical hapten exposure. CDR3 length: 14 amino acids. Germline V gives CDR1 SNHLY, CDR2 FYNNEI. Trimming cost V 3 bases and J 8 bases, with 14 bases left between them. A note on this clonotype: Its antigen remains unidentified.

The time point here: pre-sensitization, week 0. Treatment meaning: therapeutic diphenylcyclopropenone sensitization with weekly scalp DPC. Unfractionated whole blood was the source from which total RNA was extracted. Study conclusions and caveats: Relative to controls, expanded TCRs formed significantly more large CDR3 similarity clusters. Sensitizing with DPC caused no change in TCRs above 1 in 1000 frequency.

Individual cDNA molecules received unique molecular identifiers in the library. MiXCR, applied by TCRdb to the RACE reads, yields one record per CDR3 protein. The table has under 400,000 distinct CDR3 sequences, less than 6.5% seen once. The chain joins TRBV2 to TRBJ1-5; no firm D call. The sample consisted of whole blood, taken in connection with sensitization to the hapten diphenylcyclopropenone (DPC). The receptor's source is a woman in her forties or fifties with alopecia areata. Some clones in this sample may be carry-over from other donors' samples. As DNA, the CDR3 is TGTGCCAGCAGTGAGATACGGGAGTTAGAGCCCCAGCATTTT. It translates to CASSEIRELEPQHF.